This T cell receptor beta chain was recorded in a study of blood T cell repertoires in COVID-19. Study context: Donors in the United States, Italy and Spain gave samples during acute or convalescent COVID-19. T cells, B-cell-depleted T cells, or PBMCs supplied cDNA or gDNA.

Per the study methods: Cell counts per sample came from amplifying reference gene primers. Measured with immunoSEQ multiplex PCR; TCRdb has only the in-frame clones, and not every one. V, J and clone size derive from that table, while D and trimming were established from the DNA sequence. Altogether over 100,000 clones are present, 70% to 90% being singletons, with the ten largest covering about 10%. The clonotype comes from a man between 35 and 55 years old with active or convalescent COVID-19. Sample: peripheral blood.

Here the CDR3 DNA reads TGTGCCAGCAATAGGACAGGGGGCGCCTGGCAGTACTTC. Translated, it gives CASNRTGGAWQYF. The chain links TRBV9 to TRBJ2-7; 11 bases agree with TRBD1. V was clipped by 6 bases and J by 9 bases; unmatched bases: 8. CDR1 is SGDLS and CDR2 is YYNGEE in the germline V gene. The CDR3 has 13 residues.